This TCR beta chain is from a study of shared clonotypes between healthy human individuals. Sequenced by immunoSEQ multiplex PCR; TCRdb stores in-frame clones only, minus some. The repertoire holds 560,000 or so clones, with about 95% as singletons. Selected positively for CCR7 and CD45RO-negative, naive CD8 cells excluded terminally differentiated effector memory CD45RA+ cells. The germline gives CDR1 SGHRS, CDR2 YFSETQ. V was trimmed by 7 bases and J by 0 bases, leaving 8 bases between them. This CDR3 is 13 amino acids long. The receptor's source is a woman between 25 and 40 years old in good health. The sequenced sample was naive CD8+ T cells sorted from blood. The rearrangement links TRBV5-1 to TRBJ2-1; no clear D. CDR3 in amino acids: CASFDGSYNEQFF. DNA of the CDR3: TGCGCCAGCTTCGACGGCTCCTACAATGAGCAGTTCTTC.